The TCR beta chain described here comes from a study of T cell responses to AZD1222 COVID-19 vaccine. TCRdb's table, derived via immunoSEQ multiplex PCR, lists solely in-frame clones and lacks some. The table includes roughly 66,000 clones, 88% detected once. For this clone: Its antigen is as yet unknown.

Study-wide results and caveats: Spike was spanned by vaccine-associated CD4 TCRs, with dominance at 160-218 and 743-854. Repertoire sampling happened only post peak T cell response. Possibly, clonal diversity was underestimated; donors were largely white British and included more females.

The TCR sequence derives from an adult who received the MenACWY meningococcal vaccine as a control. Sequencing was performed on peripheral blood, taken 28 days after the second dose of the MenACWY control vaccine.

The CDR3 here is CASSLRPTERDTEAFF. The CDR3 nucleotides read TGTGCCAGCAGCTTGCGACCGACAGAAAGGGACACTGAAGCTTTCTTT. The chain has TRBV7-9 and TRBJ1-1; D may be TRBD1 (5 bases). Per germline, CDR1 SEHNR and CDR2 FQNEAQ (reference sequence). The CDR3 runs to 16 residues. V was pared by 3 bases and J by 3 bases, with 17 bases between.